A selection of T cell receptor beta chains follows, all from one sample in a study of shared clonotypes between healthy human individuals. Here immunoSEQ multiplex PCR was the method, and the copy in TCRdb shows in-frame clones only, minus some. The sample has about 2.1 million clones, about 93% seen once. Source material: naive CD8+ T cells from PBMCs. The receptors were sampled from a man between 18 and 35 years old in good health. Some clones in this sample may be carry-over from other donors' samples. The CDR3 runs from the conserved cysteine through the conserved F or W. The order of the fields is V gene, J gene, clone size, D gene, CDR3 protein, CDR3 DNA. D genes are given only for firm matches. Rows may omit the clone size; those that give it use once, few, many or a size class.

v_gene: TRBV5-7
j_gene: TRBJ2-3
abundance: .
d_gene: .
CDR3aa: CASSLEVRSGDTDTQYF
CDR3nt: TGTGCCAGCAGCTTGGAGGTCCGGAGTGGTGACACAGATACGCAGTATTTT

v_gene: TRBV30
j_gene: TRBJ1-2
abundance: once
d_gene: .
CDR3aa: CAWSEVLGHLIYTF
CDR3nt: TGTGCCTGGAGTGAGGTTTTGGGACACCTTATCTACACCTTC

v_gene: TRBV4-3
j_gene: TRBJ2-2
abundance: .
d_gene: .
CDR3aa: CASSQVAVKSRGNTGELFF
CDR3nt: TGCGCCAGCAGCCAAGTGGCGGTGAAATCGAGGGGAAACACCGGGGAGCTGTTTTTT

v_gene: TRBV30
j_gene: TRBJ2-2
abundance: once
d_gene: .
CDR3aa: CAWRDTEKNTGELFF
CDR3nt: TGTGCCTGGAGGGATACGGAAAAGAACACCGGGGAGCTGTTTTTT

v_gene: TRBV11-1
j_gene: TRBJ2-3
abundance: .
d_gene: TRBD2
CDR3aa: CASSPTSGRAADTQYF
CDR3nt: TGTGCCAGCAGCCCCACTAGCGGGAGGGCCGCAGATACGCAGTATTTT

v_gene: TRBV19
j_gene: TRBJ2-7
abundance: .
d_gene: TRBD2
CDR3aa: CASSPGLADYEQYF
CDR3nt: TGTGCCAGTAGTCCGGGACTAGCTGACTACGAGCAGTACTTC

v_gene: TRBV19
j_gene: TRBJ1-1
abundance: .
d_gene: .
CDR3aa: CASTAREKRGTANTEAFF
CDR3nt: TGTGCCAGTACCGCTCGGGAGAAACGAGGGACGGCGAACACTGAAGCTTTCTTT

v_gene: TRBV19
j_gene: TRBJ1-5
abundance: .
d_gene: .
CDR3aa: CASIAGTPHQPQHF
CDR3nt: TGTGCCAGTATCGCCGGGACACCTCATCAGCCCCAGCATTTT

v_gene: TRBV7-8
j_gene: TRBJ2-7
abundance: .
d_gene: TRBD2
CDR3aa: CASSLVGLVVEQYF
CDR3nt: TGTGCCAGCAGCTTAGTAGGACTAGTAGTCGAGCAGTACTTC

v_gene: TRBV28
j_gene: TRBJ2-5
abundance: .
d_gene: .
CDR3aa: CASSFWGALQETQYF
CDR3nt: TGTGCCAGCAGTTTTTGGGGGGCCCTCCAAGAGACCCAGTACTTC

v_gene: TRBV7-9
j_gene: TRBJ1-2
abundance: .
d_gene: .
CDR3aa: CASSEGLGANYGYTF
CDR3nt: TGTGCCAGCAGCGAGGGCCTCGGGGCTAACTATGGCTACACCTTC